The 23 T cell receptor beta chains below all came from one sample that was sequenced in a study of T cells in Graves' hyperthyroidism and ophthalmopathy. Regions amplified from RNA transcripts were the TCR beta CDR3 regions. The study used the HTBI primer set for a first-round RT-PCR of the TCR CDR3. TCRdb passed the multiplex PCR reads through MiXCR, listing each CDR3 protein once. The table includes around 400,000 distinct CDR3 sequences, roughly an eighth detected once. Material: blood. All receptors come from a woman aged 18-29 years with Graves' hyperthyroidism.

Many counts were recorded for this clonotype. The rearrangement links TRBV27 to TRBJ1-3; D gene unclear. CDR1 is MNHEY, CDR2 SMNVEV, per germline (reference sequence). V lost 4 bases and J lost 6, with 13 bases in between. The CDR3 consists of 14 residues. As DNA, the CDR3 is TGTGCCAGCAGTTCCTCCGGGCTCTCAAACACCATATATTTT. It specifies CASSSSGLSNTIYF.

This clonotype has just a few counts. V gene TRBV2 combines with J gene TRBJ1-6; 7 bases map to TRBD1. CDR1 SNHLY and CDR2 FYNNEI come from the germline V gene. Trimming cost V 5 bases and J 10 bases; bases outside gene matches: 8. CDR3 size: 14 residues. CDR3 sequence reads: CASSTRDSASPLHF. CDR3 sequence (DNA): TGTGCCAGCAGTACTCGGGACAGTGCCTCACCCCTCCACTTT.

This clonotype was observed at least ten times. The chain is built from TRBV3-1 and TRBJ1-2; 7 bases are a match to TRBD1. The junction had 4 bases not matched to a gene; V was cut back by 1 base and J by 8 bases. CDR1 and CDR2 from the germline V gene are LGHDT and YNNKEL (reference sequence). The CDR3 length is 13 residues. CDR3: CASSQGQGKGYTF. The DNA of the CDR3 is TGTGCCAGCAGCCAAGGACAGGGAAAAGGCTACACCTTC.

The J gene is TRBJ2-2, the V gene TRBV20-1, with 7 positions matching TRBD2. This CDR3 comprises 15 residues. V shed 4 bases and J 6 bases; nucleotides not matched to a gene: 11. CDR1 is DFQATT, CDR2 SNEGSKA, per germline (reference sequence). The CDR3 DNA sequence: TGCAGTGCTAAGGAGGGAGGGCCTCTGGCCGGGGAGCTGTTTTTT. Encoded protein: CSAKEGGPLAGELFF.

The chain carries TRBV5-6 and TRBJ1-3; 9 positions match TRBD1. CDR3 length: 15 amino acids. CDR1 and CDR2 (germline): SGHDT, YYEEEE. With 2 bases clipped from V and 4 bases from J, the junction kept 4 bases outside the gene matches. Written as DNA, the CDR3 is TGTGCCAGCAGCTTCGACAGGGGGTTCGGAAACACCATATATTTT. Its translation is CASSFDRGFGNTIYF.

The chain links TRBV19 to TRBJ2-1, with D hard to call. V dropped 4 bases and J dropped 0 bases, with 4 bases sitting between them. This CDR3 has 13 residues. CDR1 LNHDA and CDR2 SQIVND come from the germline V gene (reference sequence). The CDR3 is CASSKGSYNEQFF. For the CDR3, the DNA is TGTGCCAGTAGTAAGGGCTCCTACAATGAGCAGTTCTTC.

This clonotype has only a few counts. CDR3 loop: CASSQDSPPVLDSYEQYF. The CDR3, as DNA: TGCGCCAGCAGCCAAGATTCCCCCCCGGTCCTTGACTCCTACGAGCAGTACTTC. The chain joins TRBV4-1 to TRBJ2-7; D is undetermined. Trimming removed 0 bases from V and 0 bases from J, with 18 bases in between. The CDR3 is 18 amino acids. The germline gives CDR1 MGHRA, CDR2 YSYEKL.

This clonotype was observed many times. The chain joins TRBV12-3 or TRBV12-4 to TRBJ2-7; TRBD2 aligns across 8 bases. With V trimmed by 5 bases and J by 5 bases, 11 bases remained unmatched. This CDR3 spans 15 amino acids. The DNA for the CDR3 is TGTGCCAGCAGTCCTCCGGGACTAGATCTCGACGAGCAGTACTTC. Translating gives CASSPPGLDLDEQYF.

This clonotype was seen repeatedly, ten times or more. V gene TRBV20-1 combines with J gene TRBJ1-1; weak D call: TRBD1 (6 bases). Trimming took 0 bases from V and 0 from J, leaving 8 bases between them. The CDR3 is made up of 14 amino acids. Germline V gene lookup returns CDR1 DFQATT and CDR2 SNEGSKA (reference sequence). The CDR3 DNA reads as TGCAGTGCTAGAGATCAGGGGTTGAACACTGAAGCTTTCTTT. As protein: CSARDQGLNTEAFF.

The chain has TRBV7-3 and TRBJ2-5; D unclear. Looked up from germline, CDR1 is SGHTA and CDR2 is FQGTGA. CDR3 length equals 13 residues. V was pared by 2 bases and J by 4 bases, with 8 bases between. The CDR3 is CASSLPPSETQYF. CDR3 nucleotide sequence: TGTGCCAGCAGCTTACCGCCGTCAGAGACCCAGTACTTC. Full variable domain (remainder filled in from reference TRBV7-3 and TRBJ2-5): GAGVSQTPSNKVTEKGKYVELRCDPISGHTALYWYRQSLGQGPEFLIYFQGTGAADDSGLPNDRFFAVRPEGSVSTLKIQRTERGDSAVYLCASSLPPSETQYFGPGTRLLVL.

This clonotype was found many times. V usage is TRBV27 and J usage is TRBJ2-1, with D unclear. The CDR3 extends over 14 amino acids. From germline, CDR1 is MNHEY and CDR2 SMNVEV (reference sequence). Trimming left V 3 bases short and J 3 bases short, with 9 bases between. The chain's CDR3 is CASSFLDRYNEQFF. In nucleotides, the CDR3 is TGTGCCAGCAGTTTCCTGGACCGCTACAATGAGCAGTTCTTC.

This clonotype was found many times. The genes are TRBV7-9 and TRBJ2-5; D ambiguous. Germline CDR1 SEHNR, CDR2 FQNEAQ (reference sequence). The CDR3 has 13 residues. Trimming stripped 4 bases from V and 2 bases from J, with 8 bases between. For the CDR3, the DNA is TGTGCCAGCAGCTCCGCAGTTCAAGAGACCCAGTACTTC. It is translated as CASSSAVQETQYF.

CDR3 in amino acids: CAWDRIGTEAFF. CDR3 in DNA: TGTGCCTGGGATCGAATCGGCACTGAAGCTTTCTTT. The chain uses TRBV30 and TRBJ1-1; no clear D gene. Trimming removed 5 bases from V and 4 bases from J, with 11 bases in between. The germline gives CDR1 GTSNPN, CDR2 SVGIG (reference sequence). CDR3 length: 12 residues.

This clonotype was counted ten times or more. The chain is built from TRBV6-1 and TRBJ2-7; TRBD1 aligns across 8 bases. J was trimmed by 1 base and V by 2 bases; bases with no gene match: 1. Germline V gives CDR1 MNHNS, CDR2 SASEGT. The CDR3 length is 14 residues. CDR3 nucleotide sequence: TGTGCCAGCAGTGAAAGGGACAGGTCCTACGAGCAGTACTTC. It encodes CASSERDRSYEQYF.

This clonotype was seen repeatedly, ten times or more. The chain has TRBV28 and TRBJ2-7; D is uncertain. From germline, CDR1 is MDHEN and CDR2 SYDVKM. This CDR3 has 14 residues. The V end was cut by 8 bases, the J end by 3 bases, with 17 bases between. The CDR3 is CASEAPLPNYEQYF. DNA for the CDR3: TGTGCCAGCGAGGCGCCGTTACCGAACTACGAGCAGTACTTC.

This clonotype was picked up a small number of times. The conserved closing phenylalanine or tryptophan is absent in this CDR3, likely reflecting a read error. The chain joins TRBV6-5 to TRBJ1-2; unclear D gene. The germline V and J ends were trimmed by 2 bases and 5 bases, with 12 bases remaining between them. CDR1 MNHEY and CDR2 SVGAGI come from the germline V gene. The CDR3 totals 14 residues. This CDR3 reads CASSYEASGYGYTL. DNA of the CDR3: TGTGCCAGCAGTTACGAGGCATCAGGTTATGGCTACACCCTC.

This chain's CDR3 is CASSFGGVEQYF. The CDR3 bases are TGTGCCAGCAGTTTCGGAGGAGTCGAGCAGTACTTC. This chain joins TRBV12-3 or TRBV12-4 and TRBJ2-7, with D tentatively TRBD2 (5 bases). This CDR3 has 12 residues. The V and J ends lost 3 bases and 6 bases respectively, with 9 bases between them.

This clonotype was observed a few times. The V gene is TRBV20-1, the J gene TRBJ1-6; possibly TRBD1 for D (5 bases). V was clipped by 4 bases and J by 6 bases, with 16 bases between them. Germline CDR1 is DFQATT and CDR2 is SNEGSKA (reference sequence). The CDR3 is made up of 15 amino acids. This CDR3 reads CSATERPGPNSPLHF. CDR3 DNA: TGCAGTGCTACTGAGAGGCCGGGGCCTAATTCACCCCTCCACTTT.

This clonotype was counted many times. The gene calls are TRBV20-1 and TRBJ1-5; D is perhaps TRBD1 (5 bases). The CDR3 spans 14 residues. Between the trimmed V and J ends, which lost 6 bases and 3 bases, there was a span of 15 bases. Germline-derived CDR1 and CDR2 are DFQATT and SNEGSKA (reference sequence). CDR3 nucleotides: TGCAGTGCCCGGGGACCCCCCTTCAATCAGCCCCAGCATTTT. Its translation is CSARGPPFNQPQHF.

This clonotype occurred many times. The V gene is TRBV30, the J gene TRBJ2-7; D possibly uses TRBD1 or TRBD2 (7 bases each). V was pared by 3 bases and J by 5 bases, with 23 bases between. CDR1 is GTSNPN, CDR2 SVGIG, per germline (reference sequence). The CDR3 is 16 amino acids. The DNA of the CDR3 is TGTGCCTGGAGCCTCGAAACAGGGGTCCGGGGGGACGAGCAGTACTTC. Translation: CAWSLETGVRGDEQYF.

This clonotype was detected only a few times. The junction departs from germline at one end; a sequencing error may be responsible. The chain joins TRBV5-1 to TRBJ2-6; D is undetermined. Germline V gene lookup returns CDR1 SGHRS and CDR2 YFSETQ. This CDR3 region has 15 residues. In DNA, the CDR3 is TGCGCCAGCTACCCGTCTCCATCTGGAGCCAACGTCCTGACTTTC. This sequence encodes CASYPSPSGANVLTF.

This clonotype showed up many times. The chain is built from TRBV11-2 and TRBJ2-7; D remains unclear. From germline, CDR1 is SGHAT and CDR2 FQNNGV. The V end was cut by 1 base, the J end by 1 base, with 8 bases between. The CDR3 is 14 residues long. CDR3 region: CASSLGSGSYEQYF. CDR3 DNA sequence: TGTGCCAGCAGCTTAGGGTCCGGGTCCTACGAGCAGTACTTC.

This clonotype came up a few times. This chain connects TRBV7-6 to TRBJ2-1; the match to TRBD2 covers 10 bases. CDR3 length: 18 amino acids. CDR1 SGHVS and CDR2 FNYEAQ come from the germline V gene. V shed 2 bases and J 0 bases; nucleotides not matched to a gene: 7. Written as DNA, the CDR3 is TGTGCCAGCAGCTTAAGGACTAGCGGCTTGAGCTCCTACAATGAGCAGTTCTTC. Translation: CASSLRTSGLSSYNEQFF.